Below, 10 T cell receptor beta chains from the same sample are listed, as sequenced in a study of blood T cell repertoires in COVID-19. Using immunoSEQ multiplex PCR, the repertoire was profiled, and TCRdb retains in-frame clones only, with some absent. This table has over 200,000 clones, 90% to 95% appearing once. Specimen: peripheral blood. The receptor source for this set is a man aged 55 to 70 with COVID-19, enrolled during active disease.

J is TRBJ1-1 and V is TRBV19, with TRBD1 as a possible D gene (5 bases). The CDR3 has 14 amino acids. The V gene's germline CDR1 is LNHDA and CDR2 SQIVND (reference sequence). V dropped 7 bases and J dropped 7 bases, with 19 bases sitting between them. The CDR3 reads CASNSGGTGGEAFF. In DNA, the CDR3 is TGTGCCAGTAATTCCGGAGGCACCGGGGGTGAAGCTTTCTTT. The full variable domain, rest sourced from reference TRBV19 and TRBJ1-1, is DGGITQSPKYLFRKEGQNVTLSCEQNLNHDAMYWYRQDPGQGLRLIYYSQIVNDFQKGDIAEGYSVSREKKESFPLTVTSAQKNPTAFYLCASNSGGTGGEAFFGQGTRLTVV.

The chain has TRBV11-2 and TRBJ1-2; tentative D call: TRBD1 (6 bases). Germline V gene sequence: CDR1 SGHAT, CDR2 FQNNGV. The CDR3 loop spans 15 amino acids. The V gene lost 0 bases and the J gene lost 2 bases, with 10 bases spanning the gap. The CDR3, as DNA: TGTGCCAGCAGCTTAGATTACACAGGGAACTATGGCTACACCTTC. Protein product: CASSLDYTGNYGYTF.

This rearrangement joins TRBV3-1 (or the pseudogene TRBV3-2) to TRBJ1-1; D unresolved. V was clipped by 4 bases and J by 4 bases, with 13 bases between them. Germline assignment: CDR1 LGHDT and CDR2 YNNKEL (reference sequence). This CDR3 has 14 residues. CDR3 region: CASSPGGGGTEAFF. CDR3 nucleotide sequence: TGTGCCAGCAGCCCTGGCGGTGGAGGCACTGAAGCTTTCTTT.

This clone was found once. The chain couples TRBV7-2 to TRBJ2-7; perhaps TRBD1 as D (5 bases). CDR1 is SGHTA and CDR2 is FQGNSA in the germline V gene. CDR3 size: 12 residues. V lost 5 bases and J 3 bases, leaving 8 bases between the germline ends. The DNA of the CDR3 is TGTGCCAGCAGCCGCAGGGACTACGAGCAGTACTTC. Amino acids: CASSRRDYEQYF.

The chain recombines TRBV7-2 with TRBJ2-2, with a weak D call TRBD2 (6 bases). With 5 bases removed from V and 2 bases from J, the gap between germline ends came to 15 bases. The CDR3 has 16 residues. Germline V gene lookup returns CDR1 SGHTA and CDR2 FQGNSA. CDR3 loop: CASSPLAEANTGELFF. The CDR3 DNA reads TGTGCCAGCAGCCCTTTAGCGGAAGCTAACACCGGGGAGCTGTTTTTT.

Here the CDR3 reads CASTLSETGTQYF. Written as DNA, the CDR3 is TGTGCCAGCACCCTCTCAGAGACGGGGACCCAGTACTTC. The V and J genes are TRBV12-3 or TRBV12-4 and TRBJ2-5; D gene ambiguous. CDR3 length equals 13 residues. Trimming shortened V by 7 bases and J by 7 bases, and 16 bases separated the two germline ends.

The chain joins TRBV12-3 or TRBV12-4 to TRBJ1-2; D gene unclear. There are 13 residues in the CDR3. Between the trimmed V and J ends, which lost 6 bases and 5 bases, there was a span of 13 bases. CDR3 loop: CASSLAAFYGYTF. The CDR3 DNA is TGTGCCAGCAGCCTGGCGGCCTTTTATGGCTACACCTTC.

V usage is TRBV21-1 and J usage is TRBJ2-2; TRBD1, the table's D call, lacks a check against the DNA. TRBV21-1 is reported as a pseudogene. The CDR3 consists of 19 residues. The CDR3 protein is CASSKDLDRADPNTGELFF. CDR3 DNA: TGTGCCAGCAGCAAAGATCTAGACAGGGCTGATCCAAACACCGGGGAGCTGTTTTTT.

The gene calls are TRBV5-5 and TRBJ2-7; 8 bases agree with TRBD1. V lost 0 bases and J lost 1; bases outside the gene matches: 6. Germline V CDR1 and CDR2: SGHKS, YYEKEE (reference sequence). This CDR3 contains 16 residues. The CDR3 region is CASSLAVGQASYEQYF. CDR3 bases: TGTGCCAGCAGCTTGGCCGTGGGACAGGCTTCCTACGAGCAGTACTTC.

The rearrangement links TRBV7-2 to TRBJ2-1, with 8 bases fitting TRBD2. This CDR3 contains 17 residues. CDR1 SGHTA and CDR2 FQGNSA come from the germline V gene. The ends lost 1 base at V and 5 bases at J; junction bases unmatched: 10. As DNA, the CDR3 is TGTGCCAGCAGCTTAGTCGTCGGGGGGGGCCGTAACAATGAGCAGTTCTTC. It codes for CASSLVVGGGRNNEQFF.